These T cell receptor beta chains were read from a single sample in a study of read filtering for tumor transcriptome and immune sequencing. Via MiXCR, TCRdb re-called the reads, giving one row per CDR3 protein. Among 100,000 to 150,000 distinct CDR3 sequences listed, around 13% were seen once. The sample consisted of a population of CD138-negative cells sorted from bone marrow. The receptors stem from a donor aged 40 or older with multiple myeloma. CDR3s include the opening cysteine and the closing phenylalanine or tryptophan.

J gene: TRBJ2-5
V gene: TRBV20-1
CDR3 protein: CSAHYGGAETQYF

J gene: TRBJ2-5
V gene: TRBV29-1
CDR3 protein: CSIAQETQYF

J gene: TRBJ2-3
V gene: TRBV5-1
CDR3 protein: CASSLAGTGADTLYF

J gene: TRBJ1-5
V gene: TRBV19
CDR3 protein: CASSIDKGYSNQPQHF

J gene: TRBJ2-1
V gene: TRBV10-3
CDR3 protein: CAISERDSYNEQFF

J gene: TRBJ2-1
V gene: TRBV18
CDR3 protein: CASSRTSGTYNEQFF

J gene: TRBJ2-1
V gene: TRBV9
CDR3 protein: CASSADLELAGDYNEQFF

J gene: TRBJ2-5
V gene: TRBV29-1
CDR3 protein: CSVGLAEETQYF

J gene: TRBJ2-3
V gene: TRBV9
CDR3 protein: CASSTGLAEHTDTQYF

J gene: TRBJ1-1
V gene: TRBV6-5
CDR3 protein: CASSSQTRRYTEAFF

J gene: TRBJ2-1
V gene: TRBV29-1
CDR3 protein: CSARLAGTYNEQFF

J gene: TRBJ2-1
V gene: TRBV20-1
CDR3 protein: CSARKGTSGRGSSYNEQFF

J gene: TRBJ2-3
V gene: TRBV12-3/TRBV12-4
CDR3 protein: CASSLSGNTQYF

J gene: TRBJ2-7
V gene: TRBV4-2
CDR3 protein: CASSQELVLTYEQYF

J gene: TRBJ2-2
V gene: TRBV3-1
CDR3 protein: CASSQVTANTGELFF

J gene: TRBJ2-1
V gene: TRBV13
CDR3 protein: CASSLGLVNEQFF

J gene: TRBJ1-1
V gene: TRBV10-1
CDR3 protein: CASTEGGTAEAFF

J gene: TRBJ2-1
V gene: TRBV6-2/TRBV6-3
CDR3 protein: CASNQGARRRTNEQFF

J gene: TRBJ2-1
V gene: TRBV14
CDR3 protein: CASSPRTSPSSYNEQFF

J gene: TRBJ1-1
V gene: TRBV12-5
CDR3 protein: CASGPGAEAFF

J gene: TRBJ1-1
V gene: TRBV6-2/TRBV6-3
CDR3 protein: CASSYSRDRVGVETTEAFF

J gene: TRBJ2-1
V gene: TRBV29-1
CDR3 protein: CSVPPSGGYNEQFF

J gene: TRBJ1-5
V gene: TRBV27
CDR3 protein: CASSLWGVGNQPQHF

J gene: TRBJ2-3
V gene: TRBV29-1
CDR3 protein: CSVDGGYTDTQYF

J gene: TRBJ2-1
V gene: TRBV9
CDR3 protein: CASSASGSSYNEQFF

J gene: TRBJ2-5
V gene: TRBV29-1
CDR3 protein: CSVEVGRSETQYF

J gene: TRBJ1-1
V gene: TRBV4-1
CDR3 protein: CASSQVQGGVNTEAFF

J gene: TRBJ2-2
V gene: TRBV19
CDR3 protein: CASSPRAPGQGTGELFF

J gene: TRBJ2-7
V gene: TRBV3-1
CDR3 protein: CASSQDLAGYEQYF

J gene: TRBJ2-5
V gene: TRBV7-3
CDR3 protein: CASSLNTASQETQYF